This is a list of T cell receptor beta chains from one sample in a study of identical twins. Via MiXCR, TCRdb re-called the 5' RACE reads, giving one row per CDR3 protein. The sample holds fewer than 450,000 distinct CDR3 sequences, around 9.7% seen once. Sequencing input: naive T cells sorted from blood. These receptors all stem from a woman aged 50 to 60 in good health. CDR3s include the opening cysteine and the closing phenylalanine or tryptophan. Fields, in order: V gene, clone size, D gene, J gene, CDR3 protein, CDR3 DNA. The D gene is left open where the match is weak. Clone size is given for some rows only: seen once, a few or many times, or a class if the clone is expanded.

>TRBV3-1|many|-|TRBJ2-1
CASSVGRGDEQFF
TGTGCCAGCAGCGTGGGGAGAGGTGATGAGCAGTTCTTC
>TRBV20-1|-|-|TRBJ2-1
CSARDWNEVRNEQFF
TGCAGTGCTAGAGATTGGAATGAAGTACGCAATGAGCAGTTCTTC
>TRBV20-1|-|-|TRBJ1-5
CSASHLAGGTDTQHF
TGCAGTGCTAGCCACCTAGCGGGAGGCACAGATACGCAGCATTTT
>TRBV6-1|few|-|TRBJ1-6
CASSDGQVSPLHF
TGTGCCAGCAGTGACGGGCAGGTTTCACCCCTCCACTTT
>TRBV5-1|few|-|TRBJ2-1
CASSPVGGTGSEQFF
TGCGCCAGCAGCCCCGTGGGGGGAACAGGGAGTGAGCAGTTCTTC
>TRBV10-3|few|TRBD1|TRBJ1-5
CAISEGTGDRPQHF
TGTGCCATCAGTGAGGGTACAGGGGATCGACCCCAGCATTTT
>TRBV10-1|few|-|TRBJ2-2
CASSEFTYTGELFF
TGCGCCAGCAGTGAGTTTACGTACACCGGGGAGCTGTTTTTT
>TRBV4-1|many|-|TRBJ1-1
CATKSLGTEAFF
TGCGCCACAAAGTCTCTCGGGACAGAAGCTTTCTTT
>TRBV7-2|many|TRBD2|TRBJ2-5
CASSSYGTSGSTQYF
TGTGCCAGCAGCTCCTATGGGACTAGCGGGAGCACCCAGTACTTC
>TRBV5-1|few|-|TRBJ2-1
CASSLADTRSSISYNEQFF
TGCGCCAGCAGCTTGGCCGATACCAGGAGCTCTATTTCCTACAATGAGCAGTTCTTC